The sequence of this T cell receptor beta chain was determined in a study of T cell responses to AZD1222 COVID-19 vaccine (dated by TCRdb to the early 2020s). About the investigation overall: AZD1222 recipients whose second dose came at about 4 weeks and those whose second dose came at about 12 weeks were combined into one group, since spike-specific TCR depth and breadth did not differ between the two schedules. A total of 233 trial participants underwent TCR sequencing, of whom some 210 received two doses of AZD1222 and some 26 received two doses of the MenACWY control vaccine. Trial participants were enrolled by age into subgroups of 18-55, 56-69 and 70-plus years, and about 150, 27 and 61 TCR-sequenced participants, respectively, were included in these subgroups.

The time point label corresponds to: baseline before first vaccination. Vaccinee samples came from UK trials COV001 and COV002, including a single-blind randomized controlled phase 2/3 trial of AZD1222 (ChAdOx1 nCoV-19) in healthy adults. For TCRbeta chain sequencing, PBMC samples from trial participants were taken at day 0 and at day 28 after the second dose. Comments on this clone: Its binding antigen is unknown. The input lacks base qualities; no much larger clone sits a single base away.

The CDR3 regions of human TCRbeta chains were subjected to immunosequencing. In the source study's methods: TCRs in the repertoires were compared against a reference library of SARS-CoV-2-specific TCRs that had been generated with the MIRA antigen-specificity platform. Breadth was defined as the fraction of unique TCRs that were SARS-CoV-2-associated, and depth was defined as the fraction of total T cells that were SARS-CoV-2-associated. Using the MIRA data, each spike-specific TCR was mapped to the spike region that the TCR reacts to and placed in a CD4 or CD8 class. Log10-transformed breadth and depth values were compared by one-way ANOVA with Sidak's multiple comparisons tests. TCRdb re-hosts the immuneACCESS table, in-frame sequences only. Its copies lack some clones; in the studies checked, an unresolved V gene accounts for under half of them, and the cause for the rest is not known. V, J and clone size derive from that table, while D and trimming were established from the DNA sequence. Here the sample has about 100,000 clones; roughly 89% occur a single time. The ten top clones hold around 17% of the sample.

Germline trimming amounts to 3 bases on V and 1 base on J, with 0 as the count of junction bases outside the gene matches. The CDR3 sequence holds 16 residues, the cysteine and phenylalanine included. Only the CDR3 DNA stays, 48 bases, in frame from base 1. CDR1 and CDR2, looked up from the germline V gene, are KGHSH and LQKENI. Paper-wide results and their limitations: Participants were mostly white British and included more females than males, and it was suggested by the authors that clonal diversity may have been underestimated. The 56-69-year group was small, and its depth increase did not reach significance, likely because of low power. Vaccine-associated CD4 TCRs spanned the whole spike protein, with dominant responses in regions 160-218 and 743-854. Spike-specific TCR breadth and depth rose significantly after two AZD1222 doses compared with day 0 and with MenACWY recipients. Conclusions about previously exposed vaccinees are limited, since just 5 to 7 AZD1222 recipients were seropositive for SARS-CoV-2 at baseline. Reportedly, close to half of the unique spike-specific TCRs recognized epitopes lying outside the regions that are mutated in the B.1.351 and B.1.1.7 variants. Because no samples from the day 14 peak response were available, repertoires could be characterized only after the peak T cell response.

This chain joins TRBV18 to TRBJ2-3; 14 middle bases align to TRBD2. This clonotype originated in an adult in good health. This specimen consisted of peripheral blood, obtained on day 0 of AZD1222 vaccination. The CDR3 amino acid sequence is: CASSPGLAGGTDTQYF. The nucleotide sequence reads TGTGCCAGCTCACCGGGACTAGCGGGAGGCACAGATACGCAGTATTTT.